These 21 T cell receptor beta chains came from one sample sequenced in a study of blood T cell repertoires in COVID-19. The method was immunoSEQ multiplex PCR; TCRdb's version includes in-frame clones alone and lacks a portion of them. The data hold roughly 100,000 clones, with 88% observed a single time. Sequenced sample: peripheral blood. All receptors derive from a man aged 50-60 years with COVID-19, enrolled during active disease.

This chain joins TRBV15 and TRBJ2-3; 9 bases are shared with TRBD1. With V trimmed by 0 bases and J by 4 bases, 5 bases remained unmatched. CDR3 length: 16 amino acids. Per germline, CDR1 LNHNV and CDR2 YYDKDF (reference sequence). The CDR3 DNA reads as TGTGCCACCAGCAGAGAAGGGACAGGGAGGGCAGATACGCAGTATTTT. It translates to CATSREGTGRADTQYF.

The chain is built from TRBV19 and TRBJ2-1; D ambiguous. The germline V gene encodes CDR1 LNHDA and CDR2 SQIVND (reference sequence). V was shortened by 2 bases and J by 4 bases, with 6 bases between the two germline ends. The CDR3 contains 13 residues. The CDR3 loop reads CASSITWYNEQFF. As DNA, the CDR3 is TGTGCCAGTAGTATAACTTGGTACAATGAGCAGTTCTTC.

The rearrangement links TRBV5-1 to TRBJ2-3, with D possibly matching TRBD2 (5 bases). With 2 bases removed from V and 3 bases from J, the gap between germline ends came to 7 bases. This CDR3 comprises 13 residues. Germline V CDR1 and CDR2: SGHRS, YFSETQ. CDR3 DNA sequence: TGCGCCAGCAGCTTCAGGAGGACAGATACGCAGTATTTT. This sequence encodes CASSFRRTDTQYF.

In DNA, the CDR3 is TGTGCCAGCAGCTTATCAGGGGCTGCTAATGAAAAACTGTTTTTT. Translating gives CASSLSGAANEKLFF. The chain combines TRBV11-1 with TRBJ1-4; perhaps TRBD1 as D (6 bases). Germline values: CDR1 SGHAT, CDR2 FQDESV (reference sequence). The CDR3 has 15 amino acids. V shed 2 bases and J shed 3 bases, with 10 bases lying between them.

This clone was picked up one time. This sequence joins TRBV5-1 and TRBJ1-4, with 8 bases aligning to TRBD1. With 4 bases clipped from V and 6 bases from J, the junction kept 11 bases outside the gene matches. This CDR3 contains 16 residues. Germline CDR1 and CDR2: SGHRS and YFSETQ. The CDR3 DNA follows: TGCGCCAGCAGCCCCGGACAGGGAACGTATGATGAAAAACTGTTTTTT. Amino acid sequence: CASSPGQGTYDEKLFF.

This chain links TRBV5-5 with TRBJ1-2; D call uncertain. The V gene lost 4 bases and the J gene lost 5 bases, with 9 bases spanning the gap. Per germline, CDR1 SGHKS and CDR2 YYEKEE (reference sequence). There are 12 residues in the CDR3. Written as DNA, the CDR3 is TGTGCCAGCAGCCCGGCCGGGTATGGCTACACCTTC. It specifies CASSPAGYGYTF.

The chain couples TRBV5-1 to TRBJ2-2, with D perhaps matching TRBD1 (6 bases). CDR3 length: 14 amino acids. Trimming took off 4 bases at V and 3 bases at J, with 10 bases between the two ends. Germline V gene sequence: CDR1 SGHRS, CDR2 YFSETQ. Written as DNA, the CDR3 is TGCGCCAGCAGCAGGGGGTCTTACACCGGGGAGCTGTTTTTT. It translates to CASSRGSYTGELFF.

The chain is built from TRBV6-6 and TRBJ2-3, with 9 positions matching TRBD2. The CDR3 loop spans 14 amino acids. J was trimmed by 4 bases and V by 4 bases; bases with no gene match: 3. Germline V gene sequence: CDR1 MNHNY, CDR2 SVGAGI (reference sequence). The CDR3 loop is CASSSGLASDTQYF. CDR3 bases: TGTGCCAGCAGTTCGGGACTAGCCTCAGATACGCAGTATTTT.

This sequence joins TRBV28 and TRBJ1-5; D gene unclear. V was clipped by 6 bases and J by 2 bases, with 8 bases between them. Germline V gene data show CDR1 as MDHEN and CDR2 as SYDVKM. The CDR3 has 13 residues. CDR3 nucleotide sequence: TGTGCCAGCAGGGCTCAAGGCAATCAGCCCCAGCATTTT. Encoded protein: CASRAQGNQPQHF.

The chain uses TRBV18 and TRBJ2-2; 7 nucleotides align to TRBD1. The ends lost 6 bases at V and 1 base at J; junction bases unmatched: 5. The V gene's germline CDR1 is KGHSH and CDR2 LQKENI. This CDR3 region has 15 residues. The CDR3 bases are TGTGCCAGCTCCCAATACAGGGGGAACACCGGGGAGCTGTTTTTT. It translates to CASSQYRGNTGELFF.

The rearrangement links TRBV7-2 to TRBJ1-3; D gene unclear. The V gene lost 1 base and the J gene lost 0 bases, with 10 bases spanning the gap. Per germline, CDR1 SGHTA and CDR2 FQGNSA. The length of the CDR3 is 16 residues. The CDR3 loop reads CASSLGRQSSGNTIYF. The CDR3, as DNA: TGTGCCAGCAGCTTAGGGCGGCAGTCCTCTGGAAACACCATATATTTT.

The CDR3 spells CASSLTTGVYGYTF. As DNA, the CDR3 is TGCGCCAGCAGCCTGACGACAGGCGTCTATGGCTACACCTTC. This chain links TRBV5-1 with TRBJ1-2; TRBD1 is a possible D gene (6 bases). The CDR3 consists of 14 residues. Germline V gene data show CDR1 as SGHRS and CDR2 as YFSETQ. V lost 4 bases to trimming and J lost 4 bases, with 14 bases between them.

This clone occurred once. The V gene is TRBV9, the J gene TRBJ2-7, with 8 bases fitting TRBD1. Germline CDR1 is SGDLS and CDR2 is YYNGEE. The CDR3 covers 15 residues. The trim removed 0 bases at V and 3 bases at J, leaving 5 bases unmatched. Here the CDR3 reads CASSVAGGTGYEQYF. The CDR3 DNA reads TGTGCCAGCAGCGTAGCTGGGGGGACAGGCTACGAGCAGTACTTC.

The chain employs TRBV6-6 and TRBJ2-7; TRBD1 is a possible D gene (5 bases). CDR3 size: 15 residues. V lost 2 bases to trimming and J lost 1 base, with 12 bases between them. CDR1 MNHNY and CDR2 SVGAGI come from the germline V gene (reference sequence). CDR3 DNA sequence: TGTGCCAGCAGTTACGGGCAGGGAAGGTCCTACGAGCAGTACTTC. Protein: CASSYGQGRSYEQYF.

V usage is TRBV7-2 and J usage is TRBJ2-7, with D possibly being TRBD2 (5 bases). V lost 3 bases and J lost 1, with 13 bases in between. Per the germline V gene, CDR1 is SGHTA and CDR2 is FQGNSA. The CDR3 loop spans 15 amino acids. In DNA, the CDR3 is TGTGCCAGCAGCTTGGACTCCCTCGCTTCCTACGAGCAGTACTTC. It yields the protein CASSLDSLASYEQYF.

The J gene is TRBJ2-5, the V gene TRBV9; TRBD2 matches at 7 bases. This CDR3 is built from 15 residues. CDR1 is SGDLS and CDR2 is YYNGEE in the germline V gene. The V segment lost 4 bases and the J segment 4 bases; nucleotides outside the gene matches: 10. CDR3 nucleotides: TGTGCCAGCAGCTCAATCGTGGGCGGGGGAGAGACCCAGTACTTC. Translated: CASSSIVGGGETQYF.

This clone was counted a few times. The gene calls are TRBV11-1 and TRBJ1-6, with 7 bases matching TRBD1. Germline values: CDR1 SGHAT, CDR2 FQDESV (reference sequence). CDR3 length: 15 amino acids. J lost 7 bases, V lost 5 bases, and 8 bases had no gene match. The CDR3 is CASSPGTVYNSPLHF. The CDR3 nucleotides read TGTGCCAGCAGCCCAGGGACAGTATACAATTCACCCCTCCACTTT.

The V call is TRBV10-3, the J call TRBJ2-7, with D possibly matching TRBD1 (6 bases). The CDR3 contains 13 residues. Germline CDR1 is ENHRY and CDR2 is SYGVKD. The V gene lost 7 bases and the J gene lost 6 bases, with 16 bases spanning the gap. CDR3 nucleotides: TGTGCCATCAATGCGATGACAGGCGCCGAGCAGTACTTC. Translation: CAINAMTGAEQYF.

Only a few counts were recorded for this clone. The chain is built from TRBV6-5 and TRBJ1-1; TRBD1 might be the D (6 bases). The ends were cut back, 7 bases at V and 2 bases at J, with 11 bases in the middle. Germline-derived CDR1 and CDR2 are MNHEY and SVGAGI. This CDR3 is built from 13 residues. CDR3 residues: CASKQGPNTEAFF. CDR3 DNA: TGTGCCAGCAAACAGGGTCCCAACACTGAAGCTTTCTTT.

The chain links TRBV30 to TRBJ1-1; possibly TRBD1 for D (5 bases). The V gene's germline CDR1 is GTSNPN and CDR2 SVGIG (reference sequence). The CDR3 is 13 residues long. Trimming left V 4 bases short and J 0 bases short, with 9 bases between. The CDR3 is CAWTGGVNTEAFF. Here the CDR3 DNA reads TGTGCCTGGACGGGAGGGGTGAACACTGAAGCTTTCTTT. Supplemented by reference TRBV30 and TRBJ1-1, the full variable domain reads SQTIHQWPATLVQPVGSPLSLECTVEGTSNPNLYWYRQAAGRGLQLLFYSVGIGQISSEVPQNLSASRPQDRQFILSSKKLLLSDSGFYLCAWTGGVNTEAFFGQGTRLTVV.

The CDR3 coding sequence is TGTGCCAGCAGACAAAATGAAGGGCGGGGCGGGGAGCTGTTTTTT. It encodes CASRQNEGRGGELFF. The chain combines TRBV28 with TRBJ2-2; maybe TRBD2 (6 bases). There are 15 residues in the CDR3. Between the trimmed V and J ends, which lost 6 bases and 7 bases, there was a span of 18 bases. Per the germline V gene, CDR1 is MDHEN and CDR2 is SYDVKM.